These 7 T cell receptor beta chains were all obtained from the same sample, sequenced in a study of shared clonotypes between healthy human individuals. The method was immunoSEQ multiplex PCR; TCRdb's version includes in-frame clones alone and lacks a portion of them. This table holds about 1 million clones, 70% to 80% found once. The sequencing input was memory CD4+ T cells from PBMCs. Sample subset: CD45RA-negative fraction. The source is a man aged 18 to 29 in good health. Some clones in this sample may be carry-over from other donors' samples.

CDR3: CASSPQRTGGSEQYF. The CDR3 nucleotides read TGTGCCAGCTCACCCCAAAGGACAGGGGGCAGCGAGCAGTACTTC. This sequence joins TRBV18 and TRBJ2-7; 11 nucleotides agree with TRBD1. Germline V CDR1 and CDR2: KGHSH, LQKENI. The ends lost 3 bases at V and 6 bases at J; junction bases unmatched: 7. The CDR3 consists of 15 residues.

The chain links TRBV6-6 to TRBJ2-7; D perhaps matches TRBD1 (5 bases). The V end lost 7 bases, the J end lost 0 bases, and 19 bases lay between the germline ends. CDR3 size: 16 residues. The germline gives CDR1 MNHNY, CDR2 SVGAGI (reference sequence). The CDR3 region has the DNA TGTGCCAGCACCAATCTGGCAGGGCCCCACTCCTACGAGCAGTACTTC. It specifies CASTNLAGPHSYEQYF.

This clone has just one count. The gene calls are TRBV28 and TRBJ2-3; 15 nucleotides agree with TRBD2. The V gene end was trimmed by 5 bases and the J gene end by 0 bases; junction bases not matched to a gene: 21. The CDR3 spans 23 residues. Germline-derived CDR1 and CDR2 are MDHEN and SYDVKM. CDR3 sequence: CASSPGLAGGPVWQAWSTDTQYF. Written as DNA, the CDR3 is TGTGCCAGCAGTCCTGGACTAGCGGGAGGGCCGGTTTGGCAAGCGTGGAGCACAGATACGCAGTATTTT.

The chain links TRBV6-1 to TRBJ2-5, with TRBD1 matching 7 bases. The CDR3 covers 14 residues. V lost 4 bases to trimming and J lost 2 bases; unmatched junction nucleotides: 4. Per the germline V gene, CDR1 is MNHNS and CDR2 is SASEGT. Here the CDR3 reads CASSVRDSQETQYF. The DNA for the CDR3 is TGTGCCAGCAGTGTCAGGGACAGTCAAGAGACCCAGTACTTC.

This clone was found a few times. This rearrangement joins TRBV29-1 to TRBJ1-2; D gene unclear. CDR1 is SQVTM and CDR2 is ANQGSEA in the germline V gene. The CDR3 covers 13 residues. V was clipped by 0 bases and J by 4 bases, with 9 bases between them. In DNA, the CDR3 is TGCAGCGTTGAAGATCTGGGCAGCTATGGCTACACCTTC. This translates into CSVEDLGSYGYTF. Full variable domain (missing parts from reference TRBV29-1 and TRBJ1-2): SAVISQKPSRDICQRGTSLTIQCQVDSQVTMMFWYRQQPGQSLTLIATANQGSEATYESGFVIDKFPISRPNLTFSTLTVSNMSPEDSSIYLCSVEDLGSYGYTFGSGTRLTVV.

This chain uses TRBV5-4 with TRBJ2-1; no clear D gene. The CDR3 is 15 residues long. V lost 2 bases and J lost 2, with 11 bases in between. CDR1 is SGHNT, CDR2 YYREEE, per germline (reference sequence). Here the CDR3 DNA reads TGTGCCAGCAGCTTCTCCGCAGCCCCCTACAATGAGCAGTTCTTC. Translation: CASSFSAAPYNEQFF.

This sequence joins TRBV19 and TRBJ2-7, with D perhaps TRBD1 (5 bases). The CDR3 covers 15 residues. Germline assignment: CDR1 LNHDA and CDR2 SQIVND (reference sequence). V lost 3 bases and J lost 3, with 15 bases in between. The CDR3 region has the DNA TGTGCCAGTAGTATTCGCAGGGATTACCTCTACGAGCAGTACTTC. This encodes CASSIRRDYLYEQYF.